Listed below are T cell receptor beta chains from one sample, sequenced in a study of graft-versus-host responses after intestinal transplantation. Data came from immunoSEQ multiplex PCR; TCRdb stores just in-frame clones and leaves some out. The sample has thousands of clones, approximately 72% seen once; the top ten hold 6.5% to 8.5%. Here the sequenced sample was ileum tissue, taken 17 days after transplant. All receptors derive from a human patient who received an intestinal transplant, so some T cells may come from the graft donor. Both conserved end residues are part of each CDR3. Clone size is given for some rows only: seen once, a few or many times, or a class if the clone is expanded.

>14|TRBJ1-2|TRBV10-3|.
CATRAGTEDYGYTF
>15|TRBJ2-1|TRBV6-4|.
CASSFEAGAYNEQFF
>15|TRBJ2-2|TRBV9|.
CASSVGTGATWELFF
>13|TRBJ2-5|TRBV4-3|.
CASSLQGSETQYF
>13|TRBJ1-2|TRBV5-8|.
CASSLRNNYGYTF
>15|TRBJ2-5|TRBV25-1|.
CASRVGTGTQETQYF
>15|TRBJ2-1|TRBV27|.
CASSLVAGSYNEQFF
>16|TRBJ2-5|TRBV6-6|.
CASSYGTSGVQETQYF
>16|TRBJ2-1|TRBV4-3|once
CASSQELRGRVNEQFF
>19|TRBJ1-5|TRBV7-8|.
CASSSPSKEGIIVWQPQHF
>16|TRBJ2-1|TRBV4-3|.
CASSQVLQGSYNEQFF
>15|TRBJ2-1|TRBV2|.
CASSEGLTSFNEQFF
>13|TRBJ1-1|TRBV7-7|.
CASSYERDTEAFF
>14|TRBJ1-6|TRBV27|.
CASTLQGYNSPLHF